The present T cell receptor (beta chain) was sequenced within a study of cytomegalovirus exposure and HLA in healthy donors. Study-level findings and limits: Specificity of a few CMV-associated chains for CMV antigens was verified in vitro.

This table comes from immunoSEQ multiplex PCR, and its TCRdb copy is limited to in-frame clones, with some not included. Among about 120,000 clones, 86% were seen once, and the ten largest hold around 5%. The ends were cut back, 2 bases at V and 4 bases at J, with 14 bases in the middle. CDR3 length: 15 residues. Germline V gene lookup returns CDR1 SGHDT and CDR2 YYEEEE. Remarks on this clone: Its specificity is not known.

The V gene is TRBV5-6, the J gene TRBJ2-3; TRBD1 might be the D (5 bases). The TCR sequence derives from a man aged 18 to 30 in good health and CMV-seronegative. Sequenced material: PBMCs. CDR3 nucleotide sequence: TGTGCCAGCAGCTTCAGGGCCCCTGGGGCAGATACGCAGTATTTT. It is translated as CASSFRAPGADTQYF.